These 9 T cell receptor beta chains originate from one sample sequenced in a study of blood T cell repertoires in COVID-19. Sequenced by immunoSEQ multiplex PCR; TCRdb stores in-frame clones only, minus some. The profile shows approximately 380,000 clones, around 89% of them singletons. Sequenced material: PBMCs or T cells enriched from blood (not recorded which). Receptors were obtained from a woman aged 18-29 years who had recovered from COVID-19.

This CDR3 is CASSSAPAGGYEQYF. DNA of the CDR3: TGTGCCAGCAGCTCCGCGCCAGCGGGGGGCTACGAGCAGTACTTC. The rearrangement joins TRBV7-2 to TRBJ2-7; TRBD2 aligns across 9 bases. The trim removed 4 bases at V and 3 bases at J, leaving 7 bases unmatched. The CDR3 contains 15 residues. Germline V gene lookup returns CDR1 SGHTA and CDR2 FQGNSA.

The V call is TRBV3-1 (or the pseudogene TRBV3-2), the J call TRBJ1-1, with D perhaps TRBD1 (5 bases). The germline CDR1 and CDR2 sequences are LGHDT and YNNKEL (reference sequence). Trimming shortened V by 4 bases and J by 0 bases, and 6 bases separated the two germline ends. This CDR3 has 13 residues. CDR3 residues: CASSPGVNTEAFF. CDR3 sequence (DNA): TGTGCCAGCAGCCCGGGGGTGAACACTGAAGCTTTCTTT.

Only a few counts were recorded for this clone. This rearrangement joins TRBV2 to TRBJ2-7; D unresolved. From germline, CDR1 is SNHLY and CDR2 FYNNEI. V was trimmed by 0 bases and J by 1 base, leaving 7 bases between them. This CDR3 has 14 residues. The DNA of the CDR3 is TGTGCCAGCAGTGAAGCAGGAGAATCCTACGAGCAGTACTTC. Its protein is CASSEAGESYEQYF.

The CDR3 reads CASSNRDRENYGYTF. CDR3 nucleotide sequence: TGTGCCAGCAGCAACCGGGACAGGGAAAACTATGGCTACACCTTC. V usage is TRBV5-4 and J usage is TRBJ1-2; TRBD1 agrees at 9 bases. After removal of 4 bases from V and 2 bases from J, the junction contained 6 bases not matched to a gene. This CDR3 comprises 15 residues. The V gene's germline CDR1 is SGHNT and CDR2 YYREEE (reference sequence). Supplemented by reference TRBV5-4 and TRBJ1-2, the full variable domain reads ETGVTQSPTHLIKTRGQQVTLRCSSQSGHNTVSWYQQALGQGPQFIFQYYREEENGRGNFPPRFSGLQFPNYSSELNVNALELDDSALYLCASSNRDRENYGYTFGSGTRLTVV.

V is TRBV12-3 or TRBV12-4 and J is TRBJ1-1, with D unresolved. The CDR3 totals 12 residues. The ends were cut back, 9 bases at V and 0 bases at J, with 8 bases in the middle. CDR3 amino acids: CASRGMNTEAFF. The CDR3 DNA reads TGTGCCAGTCGGGGTATGAACACTGAAGCTTTCTTT.

This sequence joins TRBV19 and TRBJ1-6; no definite D call. Per the germline V gene, CDR1 is LNHDA and CDR2 is SQIVND (reference sequence). The ends were cut back, 1 base at V and 9 bases at J, with 10 bases in the middle. CDR3 length equals 14 residues. This chain's CDR3 is CASSIGGKGSPLHF. DNA of the CDR3: TGTGCCAGTAGTATAGGAGGGAAAGGTTCACCCCTCCACTTT. Variable domain in full (rest from reference TRBV19 and TRBJ1-6): DGGITQSPKYLFRKEGQNVTLSCEQNLNHDAMYWYRQDPGQGLRLIYYSQIVNDFQKGDIAEGYSVSREKKESFPLTVTSAQKNPTAFYLCASSIGGKGSPLHFGNGTRLTVT.

The rearrangement uses TRBV18 and TRBJ1-6; 9 bases map to TRBD1. V lost 6 bases, J lost 9 bases, and 6 bases stayed unmatched. This CDR3 has 14 amino acids. Per germline, CDR1 KGHSH and CDR2 LQKENI. The CDR3 here is CASSQGQGVSPLHF. CDR3 bases: TGTGCCAGCTCGCAGGGACAGGGAGTTTCACCCCTCCACTTT.

The rearrangement links TRBV19 to TRBJ1-6; D not resolved. Trimming took 0 bases from V and 7 from J, leaving 7 bases between them. The CDR3 is 14 amino acids. The V gene's germline CDR1 is LNHDA and CDR2 SQIVND (reference sequence). The CDR3 sequence is CASSIDRHNSPLHF. CDR3 in DNA: TGTGCCAGTAGTATAGATCGACACAATTCACCCCTCCACTTT.

The chain carries TRBV7-2 and TRBJ2-1; D may be TRBD2 (5 bases). In germline, CDR1 is SGHTA, CDR2 FQGNSA. Between the trimmed V and J ends, which lost 1 base and 5 bases, there was a span of 6 bases. The CDR3 sequence is 13 residues long. CDR3 in amino acids: CASSLGTHNEQFF. CDR3 nucleotide sequence: TGTGCCAGCAGCTTAGGGACTCACAATGAGCAGTTCTTC.